The next 12 T cell receptor beta chains were all read from a single sample in a study of cytomegalovirus exposure and HLA in healthy donors. Amplification used 60 Vbeta primers and 13 Jbeta primers. The data were produced by immunoSEQ multiplex PCR, yet TCRdb's version contains in-frame clones alone and is incomplete. Of approximately 100,000 clones listed, about 80% are singletons. Sequencing used PBMCs. The receptors originated from a man in his fifties or sixties in good health and CMV-seropositive.

This clone appeared a few times. J is TRBJ2-6 and V is TRBV21-1; the table's D gene call, TRBD1, was not cross checked with the DNA. TRBV21-1 is labeled a pseudogene. The CDR3 is made up of 15 amino acids. CDR3 DNA: TGTGCCAGCAGCAAAGGGACAGGGATCCCCAACGTCCTGACTTTC. It translates to CASSKGTGIPNVLTF.

This chain links TRBV5-1 with TRBJ1-1, with D perhaps matching TRBD1 (6 bases). Germline-derived CDR1 and CDR2 are SGHRS and YFSETQ. This CDR3 has 15 residues. V shed 3 bases and J shed 0 bases, with 12 bases lying between them. CDR3 region: CASSSLTGLNTEAFF. CDR3 DNA sequence: TGCGCCAGCAGCTCTTTGACAGGATTGAACACTGAAGCTTTCTTT.

This chain uses TRBV2 with TRBJ1-6, with D possibly being TRBD1 (5 bases). The germline V gene has CDR1 SNHLY and CDR2 FYNNEI. This CDR3 is 14 amino acids long. With 2 bases removed from V and 6 bases from J, the gap between germline ends came to 8 bases. In DNA form, the CDR3 reads TGTGCCAGCAGTGAACAGGGCTTTAATTCACCCCTCCACTTT. It codes for CASSEQGFNSPLHF.

The V call is TRBV2, the J call TRBJ2-5; 8 nucleotides match TRBD2. The V gene end was trimmed by 6 bases and the J gene end by 5 bases; junction bases not matched to a gene: 11. Germline V lookup: CDR1 SNHLY, CDR2 FYNNEI. This CDR3 comprises 15 residues. The CDR3 protein is CASSRASGGPETQYF. The CDR3 DNA reads TGTGCCAGCAGCCGGGCCAGCGGGGGACCCGAGACCCAGTACTTC.

This clone has a handful of counts. CDR3 region: CASSPGQGGYGYTF. The CDR3 DNA is TGTGCCAGCAGCCCAGGACAGGGTGGCTATGGCTACACCTTC. The rearrangement uses TRBV9 and TRBJ1-2; the match to TRBD1 covers 8 bases. The CDR3 runs to 14 residues. CDR1 and CDR2 from the germline V gene are SGDLS and YYNGEE. Unmatched junction bases numbered 6, after V lost 4 bases and J lost 4 bases. The whole variable domain, filled in from reference TRBV9 and TRBJ1-2, reads DSGVTQTPKHLITATGQRVTLRCSPRSGDLSVYWYQQSLDQGLQFLIQYYNGEERAKGNILERFSAQQFPDLHSELNLSSLELGDSALYFCASSPGQGGYGYTFGSGTRLTVV.

CDR3 protein: CASRSERSQQFF. As DNA, the CDR3 is TGTGCCAGCAGATCGGAGCGGAGTCAGCAGTTCTTC. The V call is TRBV2, the J call TRBJ2-1; perhaps TRBD2 as D (5 bases). CDR1 and CDR2 (germline): SNHLY, FYNNEI. The CDR3 has 12 amino acids. Trimming removed 6 bases at V and 11 bases at J, with 14 bases between.

V is TRBV5-1 and J is TRBJ2-7; weak D call: TRBD2 (6 bases). The CDR3 spans 17 residues. Trimming cost V 1 base and J 2 bases, with 19 bases left between them. Germline V gene sequence: CDR1 SGHRS, CDR2 YFSETQ. CDR3 sequence: CASSLNPWGGVTYEQYF. The CDR3 DNA follows: TGCGCCAGCAGCTTGAATCCTTGGGGCGGGGTTACCTACGAGCAGTACTTC.

The chain uses TRBV9 and TRBJ2-3; 13 bases match TRBD2. The V gene end was trimmed by 4 bases and the J gene end by 6 bases; junction bases not matched to a gene: 5. The CDR3 has 15 residues. The germline V gene has CDR1 SGDLS and CDR2 YYNGEE. The CDR3 nucleotides are TGTGCCAGCAGCCCACTAGCGGGAGGGGGGGATACGCAGTATTTT. Its protein is CASSPLAGGGDTQYF.

CDR3 coding DNA: TGTGCCAGCAGCTTGGGACTAGCGGGAGGGACCTACGAGCAGTACTTC. The encoded protein is CASSLGLAGGTYEQYF. The chain uses TRBV5-4 and TRBJ2-7; 14 positions match TRBD2. Germline values: CDR1 SGHNT, CDR2 YYREEE (reference sequence). This CDR3 is built from 16 residues. V lost 0 bases to trimming and J lost 2 bases; unmatched junction nucleotides: 1.

V usage is TRBV5-4 and J usage is TRBJ2-5, with 9 positions matching TRBD2. CDR3 size: 16 residues. V gave up 0 bases and J gave up 4 bases; unmatched junction bases: 7. CDR1 SGHNT and CDR2 YYREEE come from the germline V gene (reference sequence). The CDR3 DNA sequence: TGTGCCAGCAGCTTGGTTAGCGGGGGCCAACTAGAGACCCAGTACTTC. Residues: CASSLVSGGQLETQYF.

The chain is built from TRBV7-3 and TRBJ1-2, with D perhaps TRBD1 (5 bases). Germline values: CDR1 SGHTA, CDR2 FQGTGA. V was trimmed by 1 base and J by 4 bases, leaving 16 bases between them. This CDR3 comprises 16 residues. The CDR3, as DNA: TGTGCCAGCAGCTTAAATGGAGGGGATTCCTCCTATGGCTACACCTTC. It encodes CASSLNGGDSSYGYTF.

The chain is built from TRBV4-1 and TRBJ2-7; D is possibly TRBD1 (6 bases). V was shortened by 0 bases and J by 5 bases, with 14 bases between the two germline ends. The CDR3 length is 15 residues. Germline V gene lookup returns CDR1 MGHRA and CDR2 YSYEKL. CDR3: CASSQERQGKHEQYF. CDR3 nucleotides: TGCGCCAGCAGCCAAGAACGGCAGGGGAAGCACGAGCAGTACTTC.